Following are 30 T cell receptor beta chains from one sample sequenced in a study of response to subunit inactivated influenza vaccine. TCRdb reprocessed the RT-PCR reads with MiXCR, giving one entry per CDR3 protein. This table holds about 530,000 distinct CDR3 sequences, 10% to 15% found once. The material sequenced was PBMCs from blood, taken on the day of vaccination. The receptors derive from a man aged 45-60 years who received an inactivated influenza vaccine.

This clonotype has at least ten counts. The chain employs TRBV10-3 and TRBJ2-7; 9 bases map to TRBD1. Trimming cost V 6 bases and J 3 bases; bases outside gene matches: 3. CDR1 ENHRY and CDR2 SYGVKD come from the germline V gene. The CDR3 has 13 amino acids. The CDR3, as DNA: TGTGCCATCAGCGGGACAGGGTACTACGAGCAGTACTTC. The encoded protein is CAISGTGYYEQYF.

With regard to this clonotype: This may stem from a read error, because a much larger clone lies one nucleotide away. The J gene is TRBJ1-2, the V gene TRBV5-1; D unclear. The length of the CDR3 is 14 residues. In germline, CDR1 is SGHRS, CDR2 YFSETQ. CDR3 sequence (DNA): TGCGCCGGCAGCCCCGAGAAGATAAACTATGGCTACACCTTC. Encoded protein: CAGSPEKINYGYTF.

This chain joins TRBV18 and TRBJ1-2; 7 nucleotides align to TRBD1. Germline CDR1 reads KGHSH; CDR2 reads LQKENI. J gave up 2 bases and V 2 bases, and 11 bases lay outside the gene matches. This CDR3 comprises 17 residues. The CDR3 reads CASSPDRVKVYNYGYTF. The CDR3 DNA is TGTGCCAGCTCACCAGACAGGGTTAAGGTATACAACTATGGCTACACCTTC.

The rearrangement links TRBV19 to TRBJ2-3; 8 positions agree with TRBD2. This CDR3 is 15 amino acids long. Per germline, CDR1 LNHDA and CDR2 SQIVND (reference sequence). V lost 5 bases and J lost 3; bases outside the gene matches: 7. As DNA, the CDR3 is TGTGCCAGTAGTGCCCTAGCGGGTGGAACAGATACGCAGTATTTT. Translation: CASSALAGGTDTQYF.

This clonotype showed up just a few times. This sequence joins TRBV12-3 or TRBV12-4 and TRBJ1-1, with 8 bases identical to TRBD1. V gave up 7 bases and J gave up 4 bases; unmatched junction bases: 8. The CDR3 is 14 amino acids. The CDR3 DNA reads TGTGCCAGCACCTTCGACAGGGGATCCACTGAAGCTTTCTTT. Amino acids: CASTFDRGSTEAFF.

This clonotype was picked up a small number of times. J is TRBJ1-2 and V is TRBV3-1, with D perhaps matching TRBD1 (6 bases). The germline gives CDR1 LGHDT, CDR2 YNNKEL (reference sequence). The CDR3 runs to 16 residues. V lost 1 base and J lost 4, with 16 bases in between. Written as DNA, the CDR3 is TGTGCCAGCAGCCAAGTCGCGGGCCGGGGGCCCTATGGCTACACCTTC. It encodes CASSQVAGRGPYGYTF.

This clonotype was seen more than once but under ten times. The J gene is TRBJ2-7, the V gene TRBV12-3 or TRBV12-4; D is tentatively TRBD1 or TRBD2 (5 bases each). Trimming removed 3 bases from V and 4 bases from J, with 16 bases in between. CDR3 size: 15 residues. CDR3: CASSLDGTVGYEQYF. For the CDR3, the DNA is TGTGCCAGCAGTTTGGATGGGACGGTGGGATACGAGCAGTACTTC.

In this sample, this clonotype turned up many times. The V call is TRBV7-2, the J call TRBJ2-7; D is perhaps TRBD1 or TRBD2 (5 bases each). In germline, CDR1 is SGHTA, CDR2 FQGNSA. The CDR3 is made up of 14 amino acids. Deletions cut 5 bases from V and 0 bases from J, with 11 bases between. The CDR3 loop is CASSHLGPSYEQYF. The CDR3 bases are TGTGCCAGCAGCCACTTGGGACCCTCCTACGAGCAGTACTTC.

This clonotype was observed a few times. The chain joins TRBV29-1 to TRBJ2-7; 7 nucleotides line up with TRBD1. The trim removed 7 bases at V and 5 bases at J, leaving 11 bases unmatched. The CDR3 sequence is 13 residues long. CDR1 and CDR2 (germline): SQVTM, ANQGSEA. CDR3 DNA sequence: TGCAGCGCGTCACCGGGACAGTTCAACGAGCAGTACTTC. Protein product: CSASPGQFNEQYF.

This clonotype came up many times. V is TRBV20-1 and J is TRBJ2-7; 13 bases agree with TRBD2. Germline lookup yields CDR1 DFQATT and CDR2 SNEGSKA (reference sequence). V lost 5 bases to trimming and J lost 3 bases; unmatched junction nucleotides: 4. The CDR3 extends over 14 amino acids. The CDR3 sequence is CSARGLAGIYEQYF. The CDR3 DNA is TGCAGTGCTCGGGGACTAGCGGGGATCTACGAGCAGTACTTC.

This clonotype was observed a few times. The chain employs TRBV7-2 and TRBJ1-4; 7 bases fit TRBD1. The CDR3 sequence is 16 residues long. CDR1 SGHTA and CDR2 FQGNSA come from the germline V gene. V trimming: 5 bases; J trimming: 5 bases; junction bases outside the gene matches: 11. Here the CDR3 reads CASSRDSQLTNEKLFF. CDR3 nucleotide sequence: TGTGCCAGCAGCCGGGACAGCCAATTGACAAATGAAAAACTGTTTTTT.

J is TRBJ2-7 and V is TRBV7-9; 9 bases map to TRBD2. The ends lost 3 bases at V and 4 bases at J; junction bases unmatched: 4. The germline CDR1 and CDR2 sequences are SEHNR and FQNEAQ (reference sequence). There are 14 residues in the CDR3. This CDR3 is CASSFVTSGYEQYF. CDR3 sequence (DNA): TGTGCCAGCAGCTTTGTTACTAGCGGGTACGAGCAGTACTTC.

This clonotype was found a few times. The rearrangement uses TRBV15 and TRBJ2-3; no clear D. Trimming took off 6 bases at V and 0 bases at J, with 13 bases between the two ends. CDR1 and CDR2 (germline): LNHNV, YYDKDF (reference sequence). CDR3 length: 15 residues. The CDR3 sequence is CATRISGFSTDTQYF. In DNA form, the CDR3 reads TGTGCCACCAGAATTTCCGGGTTTAGCACAGATACGCAGTATTTT.

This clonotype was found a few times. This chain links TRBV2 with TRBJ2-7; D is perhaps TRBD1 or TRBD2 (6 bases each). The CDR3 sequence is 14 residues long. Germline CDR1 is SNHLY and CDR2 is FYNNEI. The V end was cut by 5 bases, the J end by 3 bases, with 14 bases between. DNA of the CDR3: TGTGCCAGCAGTCCCCCGGGGGCGTACTACGAGCAGTACTTC. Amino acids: CASSPPGAYYEQYF. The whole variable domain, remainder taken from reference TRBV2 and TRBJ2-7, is EPEVTQTPSHQVTQMGQEVILRCVPISNHLYFYWYRQILGQKVEFLVSFYNNEISEKSEIFDDQFSVERPDGSNFTLKIRSTKLEDSAMYFCASSPPGAYYEQYFGPGTRLTVT.

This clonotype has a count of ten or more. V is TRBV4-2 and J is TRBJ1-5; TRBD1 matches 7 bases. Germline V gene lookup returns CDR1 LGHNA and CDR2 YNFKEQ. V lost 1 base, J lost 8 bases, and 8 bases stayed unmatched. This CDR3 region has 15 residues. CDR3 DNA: TGTGCCAGCAGCCAAGGTGTCAGGGGGAACGAGCCCCAGCATTTT. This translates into CASSQGVRGNEPQHF.

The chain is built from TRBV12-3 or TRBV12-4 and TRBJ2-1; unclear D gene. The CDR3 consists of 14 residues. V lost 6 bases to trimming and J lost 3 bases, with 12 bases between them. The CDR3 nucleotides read TGTGCCAGCAGAAGAATAGTAGTCTACAATGAGCAGTTCTTC. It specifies CASRRIVVYNEQFF.

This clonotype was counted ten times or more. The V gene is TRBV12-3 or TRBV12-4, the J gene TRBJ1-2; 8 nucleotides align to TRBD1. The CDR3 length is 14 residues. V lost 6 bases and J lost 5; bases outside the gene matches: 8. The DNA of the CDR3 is TGTGCCAGCAGGCTAACGGGACAGGCTTATGGCTACACCTTC. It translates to CASRLTGQAYGYTF.

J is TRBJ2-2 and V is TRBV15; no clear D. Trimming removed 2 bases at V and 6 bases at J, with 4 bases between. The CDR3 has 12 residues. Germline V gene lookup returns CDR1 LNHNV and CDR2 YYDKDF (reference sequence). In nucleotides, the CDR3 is TGTGCCACCAGCAGACCTGCCGGGGAGCTGTTTTTT. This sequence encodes CATSRPAGELFF.

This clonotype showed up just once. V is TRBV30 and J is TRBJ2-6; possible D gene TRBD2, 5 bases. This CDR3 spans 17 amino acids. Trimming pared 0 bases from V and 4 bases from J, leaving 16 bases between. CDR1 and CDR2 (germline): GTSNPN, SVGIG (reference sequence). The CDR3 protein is CAWSVTRTALGANVLTF. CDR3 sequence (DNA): TGTGCCTGGAGTGTTACTAGGACGGCGCTAGGGGCCAACGTCCTGACTTTC.

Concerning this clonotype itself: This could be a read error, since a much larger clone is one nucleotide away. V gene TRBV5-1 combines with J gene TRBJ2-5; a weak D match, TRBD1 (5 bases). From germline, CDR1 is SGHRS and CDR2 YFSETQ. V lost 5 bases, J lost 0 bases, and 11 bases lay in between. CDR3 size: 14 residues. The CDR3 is CASRQGHDQETQYF. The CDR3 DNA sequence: TGCGCCAGCAGGCAAGGACATGACCAAGAGACCCAGTACTTC. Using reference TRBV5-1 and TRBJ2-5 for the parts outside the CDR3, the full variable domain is KAGVTQTPRYLIKTRGQQVTLSCSPISGHRSVSWYQQTPGQGLQFLFEYFSETQRNKGNFPGRFSGRQFSNSRSEMNVSTLELGDSALYLCASRQGHDQETQYFGPGTRLLVL.

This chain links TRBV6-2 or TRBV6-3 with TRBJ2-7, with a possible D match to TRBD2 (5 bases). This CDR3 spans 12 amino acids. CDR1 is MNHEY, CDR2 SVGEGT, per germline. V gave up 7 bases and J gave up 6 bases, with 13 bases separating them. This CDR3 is CASKSTAGEQYF. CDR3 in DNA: TGTGCCAGCAAAAGTACCGCGGGCGAGCAGTACTTC.

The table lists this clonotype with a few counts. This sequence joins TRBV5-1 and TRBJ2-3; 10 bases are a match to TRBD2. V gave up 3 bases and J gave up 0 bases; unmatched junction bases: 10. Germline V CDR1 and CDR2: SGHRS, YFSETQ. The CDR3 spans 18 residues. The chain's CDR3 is CASSSGGLAETSTDTQYF. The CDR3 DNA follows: TGCGCCAGCAGCTCGGGCGGACTAGCGGAAACTAGCACAGATACGCAGTATTTT.

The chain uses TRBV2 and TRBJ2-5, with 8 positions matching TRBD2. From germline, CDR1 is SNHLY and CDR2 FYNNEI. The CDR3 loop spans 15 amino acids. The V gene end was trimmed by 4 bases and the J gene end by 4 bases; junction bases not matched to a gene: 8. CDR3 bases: TGTGCCAGCAGTGGTAGGACTAGCTTCTCAGAGACCCAGTACTTC. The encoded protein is CASSGRTSFSETQYF.

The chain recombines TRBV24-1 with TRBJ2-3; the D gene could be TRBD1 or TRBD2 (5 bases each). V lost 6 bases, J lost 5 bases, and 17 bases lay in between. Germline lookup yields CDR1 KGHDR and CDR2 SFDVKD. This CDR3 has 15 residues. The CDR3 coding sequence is TGTGCCACCAGTCCCCGGGACCCATTGGGAGATACGCAGTATTTT. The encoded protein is CATSPRDPLGDTQYF.

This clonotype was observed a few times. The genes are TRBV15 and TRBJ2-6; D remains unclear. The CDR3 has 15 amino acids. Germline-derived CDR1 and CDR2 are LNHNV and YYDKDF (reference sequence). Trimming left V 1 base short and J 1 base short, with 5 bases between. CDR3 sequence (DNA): TGTGCCACCAGCAGAGTTGCTTCTGGGGCCAACGTCCTGACTTTC. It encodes CATSRVASGANVLTF.

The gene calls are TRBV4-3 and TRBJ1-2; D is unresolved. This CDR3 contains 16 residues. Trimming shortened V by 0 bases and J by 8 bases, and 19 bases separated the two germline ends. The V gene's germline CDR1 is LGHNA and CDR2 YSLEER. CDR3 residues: CASSQEGGRSVWGYTF. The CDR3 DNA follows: TGCGCCAGCAGCCAAGAAGGTGGGCGGTCGGTGTGGGGCTACACCTTC.

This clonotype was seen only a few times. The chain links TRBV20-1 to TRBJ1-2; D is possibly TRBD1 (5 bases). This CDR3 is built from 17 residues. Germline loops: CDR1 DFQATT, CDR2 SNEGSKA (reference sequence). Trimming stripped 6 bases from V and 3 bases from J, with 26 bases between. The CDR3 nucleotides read TGCAGTGCCCGAAGGCGGGGCGCATGGGGCGGCTACTATGGCTACACCTTC. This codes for CSARRRGAWGGYYGYTF.

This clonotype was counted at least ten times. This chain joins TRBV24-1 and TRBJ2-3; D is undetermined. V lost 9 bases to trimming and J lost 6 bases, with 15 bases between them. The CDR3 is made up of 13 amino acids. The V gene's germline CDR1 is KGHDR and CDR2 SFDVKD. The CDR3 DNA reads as TGTGCCACCCGGTCGGGCACGACTGATACGCAGTATTTT. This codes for CATRSGTTDTQYF.

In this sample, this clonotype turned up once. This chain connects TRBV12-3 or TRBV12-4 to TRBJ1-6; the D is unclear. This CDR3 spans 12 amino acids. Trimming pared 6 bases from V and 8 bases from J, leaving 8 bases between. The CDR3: CASSTGDSPLHF. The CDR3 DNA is TGTGCCAGCAGCACTGGGGATTCACCCCTCCACTTT.

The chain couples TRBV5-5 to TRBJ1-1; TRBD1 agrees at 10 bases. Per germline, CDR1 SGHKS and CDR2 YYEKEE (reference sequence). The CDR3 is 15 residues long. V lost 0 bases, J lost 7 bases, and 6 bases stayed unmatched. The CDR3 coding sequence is TGTGCCAGCAGCTTGGAGGGACAGGGGCTTGGTGAAGCTTTCTTT. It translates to CASSLEGQGLGEAFF.